This T cell receptor (beta chain) was sequenced for a study of T cell responses to AZD1222 COVID-19 vaccine. Notes on the study in general: White British people made up most donors, females outnumbered males, and clonal diversity was possibly underestimated. Only 5 or 6 people who got AZD1222 tested seropositive at baseline.

This clone was recorded once. What it recognizes is unknown. Germline V gene lookup returns CDR1 SGHTA and CDR2 FQGNSA. This CDR3 comprises 18 residues. Trimming cost V 1 base and J 9 bases; bases outside gene matches: 11. TCRdb keeps only in-frame clones here, not all; method: immunoSEQ multiplex PCR. Found here are around 99,000 clones, 90% to 95% of them singletons; the top ten hold 7.5%. The input for sequencing was peripheral blood, taken on day 0 of AZD1222 vaccination. The receptor was derived from an adult in good health. V usage is TRBV7-2 and J usage is TRBJ2-1; TRBD2 matches at 14 bases. In DNA, the CDR3 is TGTGCCAGCAGCTTAGTCCCGACTAGCGGGGGGGCCTTCAGTGAGCAGTTCTTC. Amino acids: CASSLVPTSGGAFSEQFF.